One and the same sample provided the 20 T cell receptor beta chains below, sequenced in a study of T-cell reconstitution after alpha-beta-depleted transplantation in children. Preparing the TCRbeta library involved the use of unique molecular identifiers. TCRdb re-analysed the PCR reads in MiXCR, keeping a single row per CDR3 protein. The sample holds about 360,000 distinct CDR3 sequences, roughly 15% seen once. The sample was PBMCs, taken from the stem cell graft. The receptors were sampled from a human donor who donated a stem cell graft to a child with Fanconi anemia.

The chain employs TRBV2 and TRBJ2-1; a weak D match, TRBD2 (6 bases). Germline CDR1 and CDR2: SNHLY and FYNNEI. V shed 5 bases and J shed 3 bases, with 17 bases lying between them. The CDR3 loop spans 16 amino acids. Written as DNA, the CDR3 is TGTGCCAGCAGTCGATATAGCGGAGCCGGCTACAATGAGCAGTTCTTC. Its protein is CASSRYSGAGYNEQFF.

The V gene is TRBV5-6, the J gene TRBJ2-4; 8 nucleotides agree with TRBD1. The trim removed 1 base at V and 4 bases at J, leaving 7 bases unmatched. The CDR3 sequence is 16 residues long. The germline gives CDR1 SGHDT, CDR2 YYEEEE. This CDR3 reads CASSLFRGPTKNIQYF. The CDR3 DNA reads as TGTGCCAGCAGCTTGTTCAGGGGGCCTACGAAAAACATTCAGTACTTC.

This clonotype was seen many times. The chain recombines TRBV6-2 or TRBV6-3 with TRBJ1-2; D is unclear. CDR3 length: 17 residues. Deletions cut 7 bases from V and 2 bases from J, with 23 bases between. CDR1 is MNHEY and CDR2 is SVGEGT in the germline V gene. The chain's CDR3 is CASNPQPGSRANYGYTF. CDR3 bases: TGTGCCAGCAACCCCCAGCCGGGCTCGAGGGCGAACTATGGCTACACCTTC.

This clonotype was seen repeatedly, ten times or more. The chain joins TRBV5-6 to TRBJ2-2; D gene ambiguous. The CDR3 is made up of 13 amino acids. CDR1 is SGHDT, CDR2 YYEEEE, per germline. With 5 bases removed from V and 6 bases from J, the gap between germline ends came to 11 bases. The DNA for the CDR3 is TGTGCCAGCAGGTCTTGGTCAGCCGGGGAGCTGTTTTTT. Translation: CASRSWSAGELFF.

CDR3: CASSHLGQNQETQYF. The CDR3 DNA is TGTGCCAGCAGCCACCTGGGACAGAACCAAGAGACCCAGTACTTC. This rearrangement joins TRBV11-2 to TRBJ2-5; 7 positions agree with TRBD1. The V gene end was trimmed by 5 bases and the J gene end by 0 bases; junction bases not matched to a gene: 6. Germline lookup yields CDR1 SGHAT and CDR2 FQNNGV. The CDR3 has 15 residues.

This clonotype was detected a few times. The genes are TRBV20-1 and TRBJ1-5, with 8 bases aligning to TRBD1. This CDR3 has 15 amino acids. Germline V lookup: CDR1 DFQATT, CDR2 SNEGSKA (reference sequence). V shed 4 bases, J shed 2 bases, and the junction held 7 bases outside the gene matches. CDR3 sequence reads: CSAKDRGAGNQPQHF. CDR3 coding DNA: TGCAGTGCTAAAGACAGGGGTGCCGGCAATCAGCCCCAGCATTTT.

This clonotype has just a few counts. The rearrangement links TRBV4-3 to TRBJ1-3; D unclear. The V gene's germline CDR1 is LGHNA and CDR2 YSLEER. This CDR3 is 15 amino acids long. Trimming took 1 base from V and 2 from J, leaving 9 bases between them. The CDR3 DNA reads as TGCGCCAGCAGCCAAGGTGTTTCCCCTGGAAACACCATATATTTT. As protein: CASSQGVSPGNTIYF.

The chain combines TRBV5-1 with TRBJ2-1; 10 bases match TRBD1. CDR3 size: 14 residues. Trimming cost V 7 bases and J 3 bases; bases outside gene matches: 4. Germline V lookup: CDR1 SGHRS, CDR2 YFSETQ. CDR3 loop: CASATGGVYNEQFF. The CDR3 nucleotides read TGCGCCAGCGCGACAGGGGGCGTCTACAATGAGCAGTTCTTC.

The rearrangement joins TRBV29-1 to TRBJ2-5, with D perhaps TRBD1 or TRBD2 (5 bases each). In germline, CDR1 is SQVTM, CDR2 ANQGSEA. V gave up 4 bases and J gave up 4 bases, with 16 bases separating them. The CDR3 totals 14 residues. The CDR3 loop is CSVVRLGGGETQYF. The CDR3 DNA is TGCAGCGTTGTGCGATTGGGTGGGGGAGAGACCCAGTACTTC.

This clonotype was recorded at least ten times. The DNA is left out, because the CDR3 cannot be placed on it with certainty; the CDR3 is given as TCRdb lists it. The chain uses TRBV5-1 and TRBJ2-5; TRBD1, the table's D call, lacks a check against the DNA. The CDR3 is 14 residues long, counting both termini. Germline values: CDR1 SGHRS, CDR2 YFSETQ. The CDR3 loop is CASSFGAGQETQYF.

This clonotype showed up just a few times. The gene calls are TRBV5-1 and TRBJ1-1, with 11 bases matching TRBD1. CDR3 size: 15 residues. The germline CDR1 and CDR2 sequences are SGHRS and YFSETQ. V lost 1 base, J lost 4 bases, and 3 bases stayed unmatched. The CDR3 sequence: CASSLIGTGGTEAFF. The CDR3 DNA reads as TGCGCCAGCAGCTTGATCGGGACAGGGGGCACTGAAGCTTTCTTT. The full variable domain, with the rest looked up from reference TRBV5-1 and TRBJ1-1, is KAGVTQTPRYLIKTRGQQVTLSCSPISGHRSVSWYQQTPGQGLQFLFEYFSETQRNKGNFPGRFSGRQFSNSRSEMNVSTLELGDSALYLCASSLIGTGGTEAFFGQGTRLTVV.

This chain connects TRBV29-1 to TRBJ2-3; D might be TRBD2 (5 bases). There are 14 residues in the CDR3. CDR1 is SQVTM, CDR2 ANQGSEA, per germline. V lost 7 bases and J 0 bases, leaving 14 bases between the germline ends. The CDR3 DNA reads TGCAGCGCATCGGACTCATTTAGCACAGATACGCAGTATTTT. Translating it yields CSASDSFSTDTQYF.

J is TRBJ2-7 and V is TRBV21-1; the table gives TRBD2 as D, unverified against the DNA. TRBV21-1 is annotated as a pseudogene. CDR3 size: 11 residues. The CDR3 reads CASGLYYEQYV. The CDR3 bases are TGTGCCAGCGGACTTTACTACGAGCAGTACGTC.

The chain is built from TRBV7-8 and TRBJ2-3, with D uncertain. Per germline, CDR1 SGHVS and CDR2 FQNEAQ. Between the trimmed V and J ends, which lost 5 bases and 6 bases, there was a span of 18 bases. The CDR3 is made up of 15 amino acids. The CDR3 nucleotides are TGTGCCAGCAGCCCCGTAGGCGCCGGGTACGATACGCAGTATTTT. It translates to CASSPVGAGYDTQYF.

The chain carries TRBV5-1 and TRBJ1-1; 9 nucleotides agree with TRBD1. The V segment lost 7 bases and the J segment 7 bases; nucleotides outside the gene matches: 14. CDR3 size: 15 residues. Germline CDR1 SGHRS, CDR2 YFSETQ. The CDR3 region has the DNA TGCGCCAGCCCGGCCGGGTACAGGGGGCGGGATGAAGCTTTCTTT. Its translation is CASPAGYRGRDEAFF.

The chain uses TRBV6-2 or TRBV6-3 and TRBJ1-4; D call uncertain. CDR1 and CDR2 (germline): MNHEY, SVGEGT. V was cut by 1 base and J by 7 bases, with 7 bases left in between. This CDR3 is built from 13 residues. In DNA, the CDR3 is TGTGCCAGCAGTTACTTGCGAGGTGAAAAACTGTTTTTT. Translation gives CASSYLRGEKLFF.

This clonotype was seen repeatedly, ten times or more. The chain combines TRBV7-9 with TRBJ1-5; 8 bases align to TRBD1. Losses at the gene ends were 5 bases for V and 4 bases for J; bases not matched to a gene: 4. Germline-derived CDR1 and CDR2 are SEHNR and FQNEAQ (reference sequence). This CDR3 is built from 14 residues. CDR3 protein: CASSPRQGNQPQHF. CDR3 DNA sequence: TGTGCCAGCAGCCCGCGACAGGGGAATCAGCCCCAGCATTTT.

This clonotype came up a few times. The rearrangement uses TRBV20-1 and TRBJ1-1; the D is unclear. V lost 2 bases, J lost 0 bases, and 13 bases lay in between. The CDR3 is 15 amino acids. CDR1 DFQATT and CDR2 SNEGSKA come from the germline V gene (reference sequence). The DNA of the CDR3 is TGCAGTGCTAGATCTCATCAAGAGTTGAACACTGAAGCTTTCTTT. Its protein product is CSARSHQELNTEAFF.

This clonotype was recorded many times. The rearrangement links TRBV29-1 to TRBJ1-2; D unclear. The CDR3 is 11 residues long. In germline, CDR1 is SQVTM, CDR2 ANQGSEA. Between the trimmed V and J ends, which lost 7 bases and 4 bases, there was a span of 10 bases. Written as DNA, the CDR3 is TGCAGCGCCGGAGGGAGCTATGGCTACACCTTC. Its protein is CSAGGSYGYTF.

This clonotype was recorded at least ten times. This rearrangement joins TRBV10-1 to TRBJ2-2; 9 nucleotides agree with TRBD1. Trimming took 6 bases from V and 5 from J; bases not matched to a gene: 10. The CDR3 contains 16 residues. In germline, CDR1 is WNHNN, CDR2 SYGVQD (reference sequence). The CDR3, as DNA: TGCGCCAGCAGCAGACAGGGGGGGCGCGGTACCGGGGAGCTGTTTTTT. This codes for CASSRQGGRGTGELFF.